This TCR beta chain was sequenced in a study of blood T cell repertoires in COVID-19. TCRdb's table, derived via immunoSEQ multiplex PCR, lists solely in-frame clones and lacks some. The sample yields about 150,000 clones, 84% seen once. Germline assignment: CDR1 SGHKS and CDR2 YYEKEE (reference sequence). The CDR3 covers 17 residues. Trimming cost V 0 bases and J 0 bases, with 10 bases left between them. The chain recombines TRBV5-5 with TRBJ2-6; D not resolved. This clonotype was obtained from a woman aged 45 to 65 with acute COVID-19. The source material was PBMCs or T cells enriched from blood (not recorded which). CDR3 DNA sequence: TGTGCCAGCAGCTTGGCTCTCACACCCTCTGGGGCCAACGTCCTGACTTTC. As protein: CASSLALTPSGANVLTF. The whole variable domain, remainder taken from reference TRBV5-5 and TRBJ2-6, is DAGVTQSPTHLIKTRGQQVTLRCSPISGHKSVSWYQQVLGQGPQFIFQYYEKEERGRGNFPDRFSARQFPNYSSELNVNALLLGDSALYLCASSLALTPSGANVLTFGAGSRLTVL.